The source of this T cell receptor (beta chain) is a study of cytomegalovirus exposure and HLA in healthy donors. The study's findings and limits: In a later analysis, TCR beta V- and J-gene trimming showed a link to a missense DCLRE1C variant.

In the PCR, 60 Vbeta and 13 Jbeta primers were used. In the original analysis: As a later analysis found, there were tens of millions of unique TCR beta chains, of which 8.5 million to 14 million were shared. Only in-frame clones appear in the TCRdb table, and some are missing; sequencing was by immunoSEQ multiplex PCR. V and J calls and clone size follow that table, whereas D and trimming were derived from the DNA. The table lists 77,000 or so clones, 80% to 90% of them singletons. Regarding this clone: Its antigen is unidentified.

V lost 3 bases, J lost 8 bases, and 5 bases stayed unmatched. This CDR3 region has 14 residues. Germline CDR1 reads SEHNR; CDR2 reads FQNEAQ (reference sequence). In nominal health when sampled, donors likely had unrecorded immune exposures nonetheless. This chain connects TRBV7-9 to TRBJ2-1; TRBD2 aligns across 9 bases. Sequenced sample: PBMCs. The receptor was isolated from a man between 65 and 85 years old in good health and CMV-seropositive. Written as DNA, the CDR3 is TGTGCCAGCAGCTTGGCGGGAGGGCCCGATGAGCAGTTCTTC. The encoded protein is CASSLAGGPDEQFF.